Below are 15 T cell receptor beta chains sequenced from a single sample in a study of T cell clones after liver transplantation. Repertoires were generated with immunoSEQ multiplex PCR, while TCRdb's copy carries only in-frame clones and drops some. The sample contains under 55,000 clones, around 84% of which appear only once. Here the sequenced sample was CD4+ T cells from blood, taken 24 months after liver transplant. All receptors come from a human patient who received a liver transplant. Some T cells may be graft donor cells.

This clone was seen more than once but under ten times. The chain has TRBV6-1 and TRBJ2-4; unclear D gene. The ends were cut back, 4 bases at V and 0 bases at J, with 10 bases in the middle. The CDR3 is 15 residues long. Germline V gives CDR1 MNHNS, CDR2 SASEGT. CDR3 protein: CASSGGGVAKNIQYF. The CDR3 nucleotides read TGTGCCAGCAGTGGCGGTGGAGTAGCCAAAAACATTCAGTACTTC.

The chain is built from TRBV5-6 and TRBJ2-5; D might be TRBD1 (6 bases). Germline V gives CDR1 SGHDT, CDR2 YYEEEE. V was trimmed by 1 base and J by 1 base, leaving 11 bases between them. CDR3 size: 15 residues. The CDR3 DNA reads TGTGCCAGCAGCTTGTTACAGGGTTCCCAAGAGACCCAGTACTTC. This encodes CASSLLQGSQETQYF.

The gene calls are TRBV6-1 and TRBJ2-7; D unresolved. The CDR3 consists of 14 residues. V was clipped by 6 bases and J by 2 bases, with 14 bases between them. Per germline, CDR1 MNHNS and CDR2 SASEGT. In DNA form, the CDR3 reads TGTGCCAGCAGGGTCCAGCGTCAAGCCTACGAGCAGTACTTC. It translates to CASRVQRQAYEQYF.

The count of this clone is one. The CDR3 here is CASSFYSRQEYEQYF. In DNA form, the CDR3 reads TGTGCCAGCAGTTTTTACTCTAGACAGGAGTACGAGCAGTACTTC. The genes are TRBV27 and TRBJ2-7; D might be TRBD1 (6 bases). The germline CDR1 and CDR2 sequences are MNHEY and SMNVEV (reference sequence). V lost 3 bases and J 4 bases, leaving 16 bases between the germline ends. The CDR3 is made up of 15 amino acids.

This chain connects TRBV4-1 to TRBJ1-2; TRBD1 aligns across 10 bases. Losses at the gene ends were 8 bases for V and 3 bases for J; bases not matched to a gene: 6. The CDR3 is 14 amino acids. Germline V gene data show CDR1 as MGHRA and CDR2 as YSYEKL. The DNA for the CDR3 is TGCGCCAGCGGAGAGACAGGGGGCGACTATGGCTACACCTTC. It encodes CASGETGGDYGYTF.

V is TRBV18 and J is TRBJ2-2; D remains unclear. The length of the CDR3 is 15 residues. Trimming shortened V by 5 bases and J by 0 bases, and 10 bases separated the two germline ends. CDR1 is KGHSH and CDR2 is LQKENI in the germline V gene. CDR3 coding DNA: TGTGCCAGCTCAAGACTCCTTACGAACACCGGGGAGCTGTTTTTT. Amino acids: CASSRLLTNTGELFF.

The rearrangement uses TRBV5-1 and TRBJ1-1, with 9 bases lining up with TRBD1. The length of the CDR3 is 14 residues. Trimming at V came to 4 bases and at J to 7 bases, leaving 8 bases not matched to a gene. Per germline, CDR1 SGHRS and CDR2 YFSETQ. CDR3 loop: CASSTGQGTGEAFF. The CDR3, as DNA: TGCGCCAGCAGCACCGGACAGGGGACTGGTGAAGCTTTCTTT.

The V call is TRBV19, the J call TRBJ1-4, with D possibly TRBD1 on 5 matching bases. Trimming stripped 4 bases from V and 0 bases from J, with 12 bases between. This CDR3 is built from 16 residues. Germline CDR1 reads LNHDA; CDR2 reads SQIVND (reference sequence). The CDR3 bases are TGTGCCAGTAGTACCCGGCGGGGGACAACTAATGAAAAACTGTTTTTT. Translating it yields CASSTRRGTTNEKLFF.

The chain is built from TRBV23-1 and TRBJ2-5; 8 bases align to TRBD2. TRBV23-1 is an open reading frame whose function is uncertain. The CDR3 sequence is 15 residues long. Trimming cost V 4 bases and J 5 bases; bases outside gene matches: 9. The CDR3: CASSRREAGEETQYF. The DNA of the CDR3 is TGCGCCAGCAGTCGTCGAGAAGCGGGGGAGGAGACCCAGTACTTC.

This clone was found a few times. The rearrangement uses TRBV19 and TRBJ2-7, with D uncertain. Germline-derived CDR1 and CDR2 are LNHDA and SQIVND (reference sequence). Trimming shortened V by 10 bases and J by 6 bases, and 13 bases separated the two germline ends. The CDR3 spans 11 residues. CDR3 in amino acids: CATTDGVEQYF. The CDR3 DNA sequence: TGTGCCACCACGGACGGAGTCGAGCAGTACTTC.

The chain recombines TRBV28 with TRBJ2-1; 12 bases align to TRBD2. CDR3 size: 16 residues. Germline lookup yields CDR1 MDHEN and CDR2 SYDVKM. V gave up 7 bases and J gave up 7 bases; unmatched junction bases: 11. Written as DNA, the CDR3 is TGTGCCAGCAAGACCGGCGGGACTAGCGGGTTTAATGAGCAGTTCTTC. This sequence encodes CASKTGGTSGFNEQFF.

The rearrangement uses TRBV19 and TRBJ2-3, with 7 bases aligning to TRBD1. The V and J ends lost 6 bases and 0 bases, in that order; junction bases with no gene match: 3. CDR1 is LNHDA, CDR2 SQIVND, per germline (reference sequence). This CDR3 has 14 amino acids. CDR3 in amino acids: CASSRTGSTDTQYF. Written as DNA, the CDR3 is TGTGCCAGTAGCCGGACAGGCAGCACAGATACGCAGTATTTT.

CDR3 sequence: CASSGHREPYEQYF. The CDR3 nucleotides read TGTGCCAGCAGTGGCCACAGGGAGCCCTACGAGCAGTACTTC. J is TRBJ2-7 and V is TRBV6-4; TRBD1 is a possible D gene (6 bases). This CDR3 region has 14 residues. V was pared by 4 bases and J by 2 bases, with 12 bases between. Germline-derived CDR1 and CDR2 are MRHNA and SNTAGT.

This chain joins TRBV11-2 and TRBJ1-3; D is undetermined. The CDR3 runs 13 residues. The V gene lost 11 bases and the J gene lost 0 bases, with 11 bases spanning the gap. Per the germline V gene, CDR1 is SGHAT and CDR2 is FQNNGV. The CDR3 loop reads CAESGFSGNTIYF. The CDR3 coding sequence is TGTGCCGAGAGTGGGTTCTCTGGAAACACCATATATTTT. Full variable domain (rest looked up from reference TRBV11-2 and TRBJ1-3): EAGVAQSPRYKIIEKRQSVAFWCNPISGHATLYWYQQILGQGPKLLIQFQNNGVVDDSQLPKDRFSAERLKGVDSTLKIQPAKLEDSAVYLCAESGFSGNTIYFGEGSWLTVV.

The DNA of the CDR3 is TGTGCCAGTAGTCGGGGGGGGTTAGTAGGACCTACGCAGTATTTT. Protein sequence: CASSRGGLVGPTQYF. This chain connects TRBV19 to TRBJ2-3; 8 bases are a match to TRBD2. Losses at the gene ends were 5 bases for V and 8 bases for J; bases not matched to a gene: 12. This CDR3 comprises 15 residues. Germline-derived CDR1 and CDR2 are LNHDA and SQIVND (reference sequence). The complete variable domain, with remaining parts taken from reference TRBV19 and TRBJ2-3, reads DGGITQSPKYLFRKEGQNVTLSCEQNLNHDAMYWYRQDPGQGLRLIYYSQIVNDFQKGDIAEGYSVSREKKESFPLTVTSAQKNPTAFYLCASSRGGLVGPTQYFGPGTRLTVL.